This TCR beta chain appears in the sequencing data of a study of cytomegalovirus exposure and HLA in healthy donors. The CDR3 has 14 amino acids. The V segment lost 3 bases and the J segment 0 bases; nucleotides outside the gene matches: 1. The germline V gene has CDR1 SEHNR and CDR2 FQNEAQ (reference sequence). Only in-frame clones appear in the TCRdb table, and some are missing; sequencing was by immunoSEQ multiplex PCR. The sample holds 80,000 to 100,000 clones, 87% seen once. This clone was counted a few times. Its antigen is currently unknown. Study-wide results and caveats: CMV antigen specificity was confirmed in vitro for three CMV-associated chains. High sensitivity and specificity were reportedly achieved when the classifier diagnosed cytomegalovirus status. First-cohort TCR clusters tended to co-occur in the 130 or so validation repertoires, a later analysis found. While the bulk of TCR sequences proved rare, some public TCRs turned up in many donors.

This sequence joins TRBV7-9 and TRBJ1-1, with TRBD1 identical over 7 bases. The clonotype originates from a man younger than 30 in good health and CMV-seropositive. Sequenced: PBMCs. The CDR3 sequence: CASSLGQMNTEAFF. The CDR3 bases are TGTGCCAGCAGCTTGGGACAGATGAACACTGAAGCTTTCTTT. The variable domain in full, completed from reference TRBV7-9 and TRBJ1-1, reads DTGVSQNPRHKITKRGQNVTFRCDPISEHNRLYWYRQTLGQGPEFLTYFQNEAQLEKSRLLSDRFSAERPKGSFSTLEIQRTEQGDSAMYLCASSLGQMNTEAFFGQGTRLTVV.